This TCR beta chain stems from a study of regulatory T cells in long-lasting Graves disease. Study-level findings and limits: The analysis examined peripheral blood only and excluded thyroid tissue. Persistent Graves' patients showed less TCR diversity than newly diagnosed ones.

The sample holds many counts of this clonotype. Antigen specificity is unknown. Indicated time point: persistent/refractory GD, antithyroid drugs over 5 years with positive TRAb. PBMCs were the source of the RNA used for TCR sequencing. Patients came from an endocrinology department in Xi'an, China. Libraries of TCR beta came from iRepertoire HTBI primers plus Arm-PCR of CDR3 regions. TCRdb passed the multiplex PCR reads through MiXCR, listing each CDR3 protein once. The sample gives approximately 500,000 distinct CDR3 sequences, 20% to 25% of which show up once; around 7% is in the top ten. The TCR was taken from a female donor with Graves disease. The sample was peripheral blood mononuclear cells (PBMCs), taken when the disease was refractory, from a patient treated with antithyroid drugs.

This chain's CDR3 is CATSDSGTLPYQETQYF. The CDR3 DNA reads as TGTGCCACCAGTGATTCCGGGACGCTTCCCTACCAAGAGACCCAGTACTTC. This chain connects TRBV24-1 to TRBJ2-5, with D perhaps assigned TRBD1 or TRBD2 (5 bases each). The CDR3 sequence is 17 residues long. The germline V gene has CDR1 KGHDR and CDR2 SFDVKD. The V end lost 2 bases, the J end lost 0 bases, and 15 bases lay between the germline ends.